Sequencing of this TCR beta chain was carried out in a study of T cells in Graves' hyperthyroidism and ophthalmopathy (dated by TCRdb to 2018 to 2020). General notes on the study: Peripheral blood samples were taken at initial diagnosis, before any treatment was given. An independent validation cohort of under 20 hyperthyroidism patients and 17 patients who later progressed to ophthalmopathy tested prospective prediction of ophthalmopathy. TCR V-J signatures able to tell the groups apart were searched for in a discovery cohort of 90 to 100 patients, of whom 43 had Graves' ophthalmopathy and 55 to 60 had stable Graves' hyperthyroidism. For training and testing, the 100 or so patients in the discovery cohort were randomly divided in a 7:3 ratio. Thyroid tissue and blood T-cell repertoires from six Graves' hyperthyroidism patients were also compared in the study. TCR Vbeta CDR3 sequencing of approximately 140 peripheral blood samples (roughly 41 ophthalmopathy, over 70 hyperthyroidism and roughly 17 progressor patients) is reported in the paper. After blood sampling, hyperthyroidism patients were treated with methimazole at a starting dose of 30 mg daily, and ophthalmopathy patients were treated with high-dose intravenous methylprednisolone. General findings and caveats noted by the study authors: During validation, the model predicted progression to ophthalmopathy a median of about 5.9 months ahead of onset, with almost 71% sensitivity and 72% to 80% specificity. Most expanded thyroid clonotypes (frequency above 0.001) were also detected in blood, suggesting blood repertoires may reflect thyroid immune responses. Ophthalmopathy was separated from stable hyperthyroidism by a 13 V-J signature model, with approximately 90% sensitivity and 81% to 82% specificity obtained in cross-validation and 80%/75% obtained in testing. Sample size was not statistically predetermined, and blinding of investigators to group allocation was not performed.

The CDR3, cysteine through phenylalanine, is 13 amino acids long. Solely the CDR3 DNA is kept, with 39 bases framed from the first base. The germline V gene provides CDR1 SGHDT and CDR2 YYEEEE. Ends trimmed: V by 4 bases, J by 5 bases; bases unmatched to a gene: 4. A patient counted as having stable Graves' hyperthyroidism if no progression to ophthalmopathy occurred over 18 months of follow-up. Hyperthyroidism patients were newly diagnosed, had a disease duration of under 2 months, and were aged 18 to 65 years. The study excluded patients with uncontrolled infections, other autoimmune diseases, pregnancy or lactation. Diagnoses relied on clinical symptoms, serum thyroxine and TRAb, thyroid ultrasound and orbital computed tomography. PBMCs were separated from 10 ml of fresh peripheral blood using Ficoll-Paque density gradient centrifugation. Total RNA was extracted with Trizol reagent, and quality was checked on an Agilent 2100 Bioanalyzer.

The TCR beta CDR3 regions were amplified from the RNA transcripts. The first round of RT-PCR for the TCR CDR3 was performed with the HTBI primer set and the Qiagen OneStep RT-PCR kit. Libraries were constructed in a second round of multiplex PCR, after which size selection and purification were performed. Libraries were sequenced paired-end with 100 bp reads on an Illumina HiSeq2000. Regarding the original processing steps: SOAPnuke was used to process the raw data, throwing out any read that contained adapters or uncalled bases, had a mean Phred below 15, or lacked an exact constant-primer or identifier match. High-quality paired reads were merged with COPE v1.2.5, and unique nucleotide sequences were defined as clonotypes. MiTCR v1.1 was used to align clonotypes to the IMGT TRBV, TRBD and TRBJ reference segments. Analysis was restricted to V-J combinations with a frequency above 0.0001, which covered roughly 99% of repertoires. The TCS score was defined as F50 (clonal expansion) divided by E x V (chaos), with BLOSUM62-based TCRdist calculated between CDR3 peptides within each V-J. Welch's t-statistics and random forest reduced roughly 540 V-J features to 13, which were used in a naive Bayes classifier (R e1071). TCRdb reanalyzed the raw reads on its own, using fastp at Q25 for trimming and MiXCR for clone calling, and kept in-frame beta chains. Entries that share a CDR3 protein sequence are merged under the most common genes and DNA. Here the V and J calls rest on TCRdb's processing, not on the authors' analysis. This sample is represented by over 550,000 distinct CDR3 sequences; over 15% of them were singletons. The ten most abundant clones make up around 18% of the sample.

On this clonotype itself: Its recognized antigen is unknown. No per-base quality is available; no much larger clone lies one base away.

The sequence is built from TRBV5-6 and TRBJ2-5; TRBD1 agrees with 8 junctional bases. The sequencing sample was made of blood. The TCR sequence derives from a woman in her late teens or twenties with Graves' hyperthyroidism. The CDR3 in this case is CASSGTGWETQYF. The DNA sequence is given as TGTGCCAGCAGCGGGACAGGATGGGAGACCCAGTACTTC.